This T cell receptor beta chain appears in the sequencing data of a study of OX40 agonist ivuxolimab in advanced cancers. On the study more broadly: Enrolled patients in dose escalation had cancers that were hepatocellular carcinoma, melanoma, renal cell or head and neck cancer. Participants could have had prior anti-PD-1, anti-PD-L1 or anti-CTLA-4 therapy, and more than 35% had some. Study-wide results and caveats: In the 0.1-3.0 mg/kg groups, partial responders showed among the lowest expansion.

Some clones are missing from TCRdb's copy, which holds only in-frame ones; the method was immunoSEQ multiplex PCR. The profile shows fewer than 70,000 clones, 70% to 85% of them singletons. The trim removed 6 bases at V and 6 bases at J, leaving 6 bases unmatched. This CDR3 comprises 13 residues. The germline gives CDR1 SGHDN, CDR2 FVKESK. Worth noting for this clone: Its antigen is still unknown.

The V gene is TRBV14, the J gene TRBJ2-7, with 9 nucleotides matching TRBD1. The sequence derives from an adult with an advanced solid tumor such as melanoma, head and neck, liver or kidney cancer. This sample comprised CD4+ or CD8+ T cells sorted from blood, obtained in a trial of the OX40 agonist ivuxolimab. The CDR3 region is CASRGTGLAEQYF. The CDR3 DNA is TGTGCCAGCAGAGGGACAGGGTTGGCCGAGCAGTACTTC.